This entry features one T cell receptor (beta chain) sequence. Its cognate antigen has yet to be identified. Base qualities are not recorded, but no much larger clone differs from it by a single base. These data are taken from a study of T cell responses to AZD1222 COVID-19 vaccine (dated by TCRdb to the early 2020s). A note on the overall study: AZD1222 recipients whose second dose came at about 4 weeks and those whose second dose came at about 12 weeks were combined into one group, since spike-specific TCR depth and breadth did not differ between the two schedules. TCR sequencing covered over 230 trial participants: roughly 200 given two doses of AZD1222 and about 26 given two doses of MenACWY control vaccine. Trial participants were enrolled by age into 18-55, 56-69 and 70-plus year subgroups, with approximately 160, 26 and 62 TCR-sequenced participants respectively. The paper's findings and limits, for the study overall: After two AZD1222 doses, both the breadth and the depth of spike-specific TCRs were significantly higher than at day 0 and than in MenACWY recipients. The 56-69-year group was small, and its depth increase did not reach significance, likely because of low power. No day 14 peak-response samples were available, so repertoires were characterized only after the peak T cell response. Conclusions about previously exposed vaccinees are limited because only five to seven AZD1222 recipients were SARS-CoV-2 seropositive at baseline. The whole spike protein was spanned by vaccine-associated CD4 TCRs, and dominant responses were seen in regions 160-218 and 743-854. Nearly half of unique spike-specific TCRs reportedly recognized epitopes outside regions mutated in the B.1.351 and B.1.1.7 variants. Most participants were white British and females outnumbered males, and the authors suggested that clonal diversity may have been underestimated.

Trimming removed 3 bases from V and 1 base from J, leaving 6 bases between the germline ends. CDR1 and CDR2, looked up from the germline V gene (reference sequence), are LNHDA and SQIVND. Counted from cysteine to phenylalanine, this CDR3 has 13 amino acids. Of the read, only the CDR3 DNA is kept; its 39 bases are in frame from base 1. The CDR3 regions of human TCRbeta chains were analyzed by immunosequencing. In the authors' own workflow: TCRs in the repertoires were compared against a reference library of SARS-CoV-2-specific TCRs that had been generated with the MIRA antigen-specificity platform. Breadth meant the fraction of unique TCRs that were SARS-CoV-2-associated, whereas depth meant the fraction of total T cells that were SARS-CoV-2-associated. Using the MIRA data, each spike-specific TCR was assigned both to the spike region to which the TCR was reactive and to a CD4 or CD8 class. Log10-transformed breadth and depth values were compared by one-way ANOVA with Sidak's multiple comparisons tests. TCRdb mirrors the immuneACCESS table, restricted to in-frame sequences. Some clones are absent from its copies; in checked studies, under half trace to an unresolved V gene, and the reason for the others is unknown. V, J and clone size are taken as reported in that table, and D and trimming were inferred from the DNA itself. This sample comprises about 100,000 clones, 90% of them detected only once. The top ten hold approximately 1.2% of the sample.

The sample's time point, from its label and the paper: baseline before first vaccination. Vaccinee samples were obtained from the UK trials COV001 and COV002, which included a single-blind randomized controlled phase 2/3 trial of AZD1222 (ChAdOx1 nCoV-19) in healthy adults. Trial participant PBMC samples were collected at day 0 and day 28 after the second dose for TCRbeta chain sequencing. Here the chain combines TRBV19 and TRBJ1-1, with the identity of the D gene unclear. This receptor was identified in an adult in good health. Sequencing was performed on peripheral blood, taken on day 0 of AZD1222 vaccination. The CDR3 reads CASSISENTEAFF. The DNA reads as follows: TGTGCCAGTAGTATCTCAGAGAACACTGAAGCTTTCTTT.